The source of this T cell receptor beta chain is a study of T cell changes during pregnancy in multiple sclerosis. Assay used: immunoSEQ multiplex PCR; TCRdb lists only in-frame clones, some missing. This table has some 60,000 clones, approximately 90% appearing once. Trimming cost V 5 bases and J 6 bases, with 15 bases left between them. Germline V gene data show CDR1 as SEHNR and CDR2 as FQNEAQ (reference sequence). This CDR3 has 14 amino acids. The chain joins TRBV7-9 to TRBJ2-3; D remains ambiguous. This receptor was identified in a female donor with multiple sclerosis, enrolled in a pregnancy study. Sequences were derived from peripheral blood, sampled after pregnancy. CDR3 residues: CASSPRLLLDTQYF. The CDR3 nucleotides read TGTGCCAGCAGCCCCCGACTGCTTTTGGATACGCAGTATTTT.